The 7 T cell receptor beta chains presented below share a single source sample, sequenced in a study of blood T cells in healthy people across ages. A second PCR of 7 to 11 cycles used a sample-barcoded 5' primer and a J-beta primer mix. One entry per CDR3 protein results from TCRdb running MiXCR on the 5' RACE reads. The sample has about 1.5 million distinct CDR3 sequences, roughly 43% seen once; the top ten hold 4%. Sequencing used blood. The receptors originated from a young woman in good health.

Turning to this clonotype: The junction departs from the called germline gene at one end, perhaps through a read error. This chain links TRBV6-2 or TRBV6-3 with TRBJ2-1; 13 nucleotides align to TRBD2. This CDR3 is built from 13 residues. CDR1 is MNHEY and CDR2 is SVGEGT in the germline V gene. As DNA, the CDR3 is TGTGTCAGCAGTTTTAGGACTAGCGGGAGGCAGTTCTTC. The encoded protein is CVSSFRTSGRQFF.

The V gene is TRBV9, the J gene TRBJ1-1; D not certain. Germline CDR1 and CDR2: SGDLS and YYNGEE. The CDR3 has 12 amino acids. V was pared by 3 bases and J by 9 bases, with 12 bases between. CDR3 region: CASSGPGGQAFF. The CDR3 nucleotides read TGTGCCAGCAGCGGTCCCGGAGGGCAAGCTTTCTTT.

The chain uses TRBV7-2 and TRBJ2-7, with 9 bases identical to TRBD2. The end of the DNA aligns better with TRBJ2-4, so the J call may be wrong. Germline V gene data show CDR1 as SGHTA and CDR2 as FQGNSA. This CDR3 contains 18 residues. DNA of the CDR3: TGTGCCAGCAGCTTAGCCTCCAGCGGGAGGTTAAAAAAGGGCATTCAGTACTTC. This sequence encodes CASSLASSGRLKKGIQYF.

This clonotype has a count of ten or more. The gene calls are TRBV28 and TRBJ2-1; 7 bases fit TRBD1. Looked up from germline, CDR1 is MDHEN and CDR2 is SYDVKM. J lost 0 bases, V lost 5 bases, and 7 bases had no gene match. CDR3 length: 16 amino acids. The CDR3 here is CASSPTGQSSYNEQFF. The CDR3 DNA sequence: TGTGCCAGCAGTCCCACGGGACAGAGCTCCTACAATGAGCAGTTCTTC.

This chain links TRBV24-1 with TRBJ1-2; D is ambiguous. CDR3 length: 13 amino acids. Germline loops: CDR1 KGHDR, CDR2 SFDVKD. Trimming took 1 base from V and 8 from J, leaving 10 bases between them. The CDR3 sequence is CATSDLRHPGYTF. CDR3 nucleotide sequence: TGTGCCACCAGTGATTTACGGCATCCAGGCTACACCTTC.

This clonotype was detected ten times or more. The chain links TRBV29-1 to TRBJ2-5; TRBD1 aligns across 7 bases. Germline values: CDR1 SQVTM, CDR2 ANQGSEA. V was clipped by 7 bases and J by 2 bases; unmatched bases: 4. The CDR3 sequence is 12 residues long. DNA of the CDR3: TGCAGCGCAGAGACAGGGCAAGAGACCCAGTACTTC. This gives the protein CSAETGQETQYF.

This chain connects TRBV29-1 to TRBJ2-5; 7 bases agree with TRBD1. This CDR3 is 13 amino acids long. J gave up 11 bases and V 5 bases, and 14 bases lay outside the gene matches. CDR1 and CDR2 from the germline V gene are SQVTM and ANQGSEA. CDR3 amino acids: CSVRGLSPQEQYF. CDR3 sequence (DNA): TGCAGCGTTAGGGGGCTTTCCCCGCAGGAGCAGTACTTC.